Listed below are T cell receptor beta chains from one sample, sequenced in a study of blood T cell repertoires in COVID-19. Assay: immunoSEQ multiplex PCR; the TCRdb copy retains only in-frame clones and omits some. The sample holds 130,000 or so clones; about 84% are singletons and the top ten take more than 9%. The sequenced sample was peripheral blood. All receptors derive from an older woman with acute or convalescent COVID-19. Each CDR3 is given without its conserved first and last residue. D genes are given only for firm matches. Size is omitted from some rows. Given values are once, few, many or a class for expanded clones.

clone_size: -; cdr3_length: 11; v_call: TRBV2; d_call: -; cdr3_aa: ASSLGDRYGYT
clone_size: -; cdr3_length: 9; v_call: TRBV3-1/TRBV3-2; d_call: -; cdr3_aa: ASTHSHTQY
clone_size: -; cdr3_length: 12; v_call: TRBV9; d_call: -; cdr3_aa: ASSRNQGNYGYT
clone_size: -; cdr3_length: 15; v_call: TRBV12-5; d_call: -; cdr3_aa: ASGPDSSGGFNSPLH
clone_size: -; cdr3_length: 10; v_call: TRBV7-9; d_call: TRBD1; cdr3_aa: ASTNWDREAF
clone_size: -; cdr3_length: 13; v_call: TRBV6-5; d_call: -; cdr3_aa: ASKVLMVSSNEAF
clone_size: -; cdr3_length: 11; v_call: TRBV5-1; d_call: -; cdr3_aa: ASSLAPFNEQF
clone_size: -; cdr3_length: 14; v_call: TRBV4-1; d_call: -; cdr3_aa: ASSQEYLDTNTEAF
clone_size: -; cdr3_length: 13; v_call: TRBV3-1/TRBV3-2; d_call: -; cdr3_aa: ASSRTGSPAYEQY
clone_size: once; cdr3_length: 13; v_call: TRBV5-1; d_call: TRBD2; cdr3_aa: ASSLATSGGAEQY
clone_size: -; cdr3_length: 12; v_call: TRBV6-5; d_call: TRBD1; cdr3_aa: ASMSGQASRGAF
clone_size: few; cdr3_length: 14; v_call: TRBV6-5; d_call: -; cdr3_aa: ASSYQNPYEASPLH
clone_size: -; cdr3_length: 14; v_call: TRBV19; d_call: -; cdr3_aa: ASSISRAANTGELF
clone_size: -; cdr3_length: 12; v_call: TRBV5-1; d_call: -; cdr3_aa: ASSFTGLNTEAF
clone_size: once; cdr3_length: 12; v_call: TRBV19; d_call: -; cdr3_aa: ASSLGGVYYGYT
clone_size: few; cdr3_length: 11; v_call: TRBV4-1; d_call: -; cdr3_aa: ASSLGLNTEAF
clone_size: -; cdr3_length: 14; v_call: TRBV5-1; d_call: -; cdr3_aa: ASSPHGEISYNEQF
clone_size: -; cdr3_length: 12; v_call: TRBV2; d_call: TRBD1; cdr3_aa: ASHPQGVYTEAF
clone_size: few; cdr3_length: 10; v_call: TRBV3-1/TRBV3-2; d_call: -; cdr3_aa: ASSPGGREQY
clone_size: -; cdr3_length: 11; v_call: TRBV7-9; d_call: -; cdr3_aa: ASSSHVNTEAF
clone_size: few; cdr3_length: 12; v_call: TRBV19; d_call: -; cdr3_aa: ASSRGPTGNEQY
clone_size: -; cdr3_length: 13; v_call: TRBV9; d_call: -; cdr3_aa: ASSVDPGFTWGYT
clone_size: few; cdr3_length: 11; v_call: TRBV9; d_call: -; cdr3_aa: ASSAQNTGELF
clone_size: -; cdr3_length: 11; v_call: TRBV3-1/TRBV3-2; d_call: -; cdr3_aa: ASRDSLSYEQY
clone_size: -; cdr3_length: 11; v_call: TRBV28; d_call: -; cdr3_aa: ASSLAARNEQF
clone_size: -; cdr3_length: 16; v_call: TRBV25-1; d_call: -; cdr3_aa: ASSDYDPWSSGANVLT
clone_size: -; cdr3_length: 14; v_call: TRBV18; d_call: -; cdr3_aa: ASSPQPGADLYGYT
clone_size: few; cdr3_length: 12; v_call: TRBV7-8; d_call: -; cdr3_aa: ASSLQGINSPLH
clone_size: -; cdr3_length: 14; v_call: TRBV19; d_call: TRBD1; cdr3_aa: ASGNGQGGLTGELF
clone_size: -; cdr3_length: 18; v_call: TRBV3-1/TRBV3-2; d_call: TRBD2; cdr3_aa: ASSVQLGGLAGPSTDTQY
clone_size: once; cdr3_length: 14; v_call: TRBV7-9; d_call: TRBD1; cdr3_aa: ASSSRDRPAGETQY
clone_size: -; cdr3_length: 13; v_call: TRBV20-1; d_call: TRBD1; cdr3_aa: SASGVGTGGPEAF
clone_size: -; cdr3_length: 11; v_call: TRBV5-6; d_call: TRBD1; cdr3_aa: ASSRQGNTEAF